Detailed here is one T cell receptor beta chain. The antigen is unknown. Quantitative 5'-RACE with molecular barcodes produced the TCR beta libraries. TCRdb recomputed calls from the 5' RACE reads with MiXCR, one row per CDR3 protein. The sample contains roughly 470,000 distinct CDR3 sequences, 25% to 30% of which appear only once. The CDR3 length is 14 residues. The germline gives CDR1 LGHDT, CDR2 YNNKEL (reference sequence). V lost 1 base to trimming and J lost 4 bases, with 10 bases between them. The sample comes from a study of CD8 T cells in ankylosing spondylitis. Whole-study results and caveats: Matched ankylosing spondylitis synovial fluid reportedly contained a significantly enriched population of disease-linked clones. Earlier studies detected some motif variants in reactive arthritis synovial fluid and blood. What appeared characteristic of ankylosing spondylitis blood was a TCR beta motif of under 10 highly homologous variants.

The J gene is TRBJ2-5, the V gene TRBV3-1; TRBD2 might be the D (6 bases). The source is a male donor with ankylosing spondylitis. Sequences were obtained from blood, either unsorted or a sorted T cell fraction (not recorded which). The CDR3 DNA is TGTGCCAGCAGCCAAGCGAGTAGCGGAGAGACCCAGTACTTC. Amino acids: CASSQASSGETQYF.